These 2 T cell receptor beta chains originate from one sample sequenced in a study of T cells after yellow fever vaccination. TCRdb fed the 5' RACE reads into MiXCR, producing one record per CDR3 protein. The repertoire holds around 300,000 distinct CDR3 sequences, 3.5% to 5% seen once, with 15% to 20% in the top ten. The sequences come from PBMCs, collected 15 days after the yellow fever booster vaccination. Source of these receptors: a man between 18 and 29 years old who received the YFV17D yellow fever vaccine.

This clonotype came up a few times. The J gene is TRBJ2-2, the V gene TRBV7-3, with D perhaps matching TRBD1 (6 bases). Germline values: CDR1 SGHTA, CDR2 FQGTGA. V was shortened by 1 base and J by 4 bases, with 13 bases between the two germline ends. The length of the CDR3 is 16 residues. CDR3 sequence: CASSLNAGEPTGELFF. In nucleotides, the CDR3 is TGTGCCAGCAGCTTAAATGCAGGGGAACCCACCGGGGAGCTGTTTTTT.

This clonotype was found a few times. The V and J genes are TRBV20-1 and TRBJ2-5; 16 positions match TRBD2. The ends lost 4 bases at V and 6 bases at J; junction bases unmatched: 11. Germline V lookup: CDR1 DFQATT, CDR2 SNEGSKA (reference sequence). The CDR3 loop spans 17 amino acids. This chain's CDR3 is CSAISGTSGGAGKTQYF. In DNA form, the CDR3 reads TGCAGTGCTATATCCGGGACTAGCGGGGGGGCTGGGAAGACCCAGTACTTC.